The 27 T cell receptor beta chains below were found in one sample sequenced in a study of CD8 T cells in Susac syndrome. When the RNA was reverse transcribed, random hexamers were used with an input of roughly 0.5 to 1 ug. TCRdb analysed the immunoSEQ multiplex PCR reads with MiXCR anew, one entry per CDR3 protein. The sample yields 150,000 to 200,000 distinct CDR3 sequences, around 94% seen once. The specimen was CD4+ T cells from PBMCs. These receptors were taken from a human donor with multiple sclerosis.

This rearrangement joins TRBV7-4 to TRBJ1-1, with TRBD1 identical over 9 bases. The germline V gene has CDR1 SGHVT and CDR2 SQSDAQ. With V trimmed by 5 bases and J by 1 base, 14 bases remained unmatched. The CDR3 is 18 amino acids. DNA for the CDR3: TGTGCCAGCAGCCTTCTACCGGGACAGGGTTGTAAGAACACTGAAGCTTTCTTT. This encodes CASSLLPGQGCKNTEAFF.

V is TRBV28 and J is TRBJ1-1, with 11 bases lining up with TRBD1. After removal of 6 bases from V and 6 bases from J, the junction contained 6 bases not matched to a gene. Germline V lookup: CDR1 MDHEN, CDR2 SYDVKM. The CDR3 length is 14 residues. This CDR3 is CASSPSGQGAEAFF. DNA for the CDR3: TGTGCCAGCAGCCCCTCGGGACAGGGGGCTGAAGCTTTCTTT. The full variable domain, with the rest looked up from reference TRBV28 and TRBJ1-1, is DVKVTQSSRYLVKRTGEKVFLECVQDMDHENMFWYRQDPGLGLRLIYFSYDVKMKEKGDIPEGYSVSREKKERFSLILESASTNQTSMYLCASSPSGQGAEAFFGQGTRLTVV.

In DNA, the CDR3 is TGTGCCAGCAGTCGACTAGAAGGCAAAAACATTCAGTACTTC. Encoded protein: CASSRLEGKNIQYF. The chain recombines TRBV12-3 or TRBV12-4 with TRBJ2-4, with D possibly TRBD2 on 6 matching bases. There are 14 residues in the CDR3. V lost 5 bases, J lost 3 bases, and 11 bases lay in between.

The genes are TRBV12-3 or TRBV12-4 and TRBJ2-4; D tentatively fits TRBD1 or TRBD2 (7 bases each). V dropped 5 bases and J dropped 8 bases, with 19 bases sitting between them. The CDR3 loop spans 15 amino acids. The CDR3 loop is CASSPRQGRGDIQYF. Here the CDR3 DNA reads TGTGCCAGCAGTCCTAGACAGGGTCGGGGGGACATTCAGTACTTC.

CDR3 sequence reads: CASSPLGGGYGYTF. As DNA, the CDR3 is TGTGCCAGCAGTCCCTTAGGGGGCGGCTATGGCTACACCTTC. The chain links TRBV12-3 or TRBV12-4 to TRBJ1-2, with TRBD1 matching over 7 bases. The CDR3 is 14 residues long. V lost 5 bases to trimming and J lost 4 bases; unmatched junction nucleotides: 7.

The chain combines TRBV7-2 with TRBJ2-3; D may be TRBD2 (5 bases). The V gene lost 7 bases and the J gene lost 2 bases, with 10 bases spanning the gap. The V gene's germline CDR1 is SGHTA and CDR2 FQGNSA. CDR3 size: 13 residues. DNA for the CDR3: TGTGCCAGCACTCGCCGGGACACAGATACGCAGTATTTT. It codes for CASTRRDTDTQYF.

The J gene is TRBJ2-7, the V gene TRBV4-1; tentatively, D is TRBD1 or TRBD2 (6 bases each). V shed 6 bases and J shed 7 bases, with 13 bases lying between them. In germline, CDR1 is MGHRA, CDR2 YSYEKL. The length of the CDR3 is 12 residues. The DNA for the CDR3 is TGCGCCAGCAGAGGAGGGGGGAGAGAGCAGTACTTC. Its translation is CASRGGGREQYF.

The gene calls are TRBV18 and TRBJ1-5; TRBD1 is a possible D gene (5 bases). Trimming shortened V by 2 bases and J by 5 bases, and 13 bases separated the two germline ends. Germline lookup yields CDR1 KGHSH and CDR2 LQKENI. This CDR3 has 15 residues. CDR3 loop: CASSPSGGVYQPQHF. The CDR3 DNA is TGTGCCAGCTCACCAAGCGGGGGAGTATATCAGCCCCAGCATTTT.

The J gene is TRBJ1-1, the V gene TRBV6-5, with D maybe TRBD1 (5 bases). CDR1 MNHEY and CDR2 SVGAGI come from the germline V gene. The length of the CDR3 is 16 residues. Trimming stripped 4 bases from V and 0 bases from J, with 15 bases between. The CDR3 bases are TGTGCCAGCAGTTTCGGGGGGAGGAGGCTGAACACTGAAGCTTTCTTT. Its protein product is CASSFGGRRLNTEAFF.

The chain has TRBV10-2 and TRBJ2-5, with 9 positions matching TRBD2. V shed 3 bases, J shed 2 bases, and the junction held 4 bases outside the gene matches. CDR3 size: 15 residues. The germline CDR1 and CDR2 sequences are WSHSY and SAAADI. The CDR3 coding sequence is TGCGCCAGCAGTGATAGCGGGAGTGGGCAAGAGACCCAGTACTTC. Encoded protein: CASSDSGSGQETQYF.

The chain is built from TRBV5-4 and TRBJ2-3; D unresolved. V lost 4 bases and J lost 0, with 12 bases in between. Germline CDR1 reads SGHNT; CDR2 reads YYREEE (reference sequence). The CDR3 has 15 residues. CDR3 amino acids: CASSPSHASTDTQYF. In DNA, the CDR3 is TGTGCCAGCAGCCCGTCCCACGCTAGCACAGATACGCAGTATTTT.

The V call is TRBV9, the J call TRBJ2-2, with unresolved D. The CDR3 has 14 amino acids. Trimming pared 3 bases from V and 0 bases from J, leaving 6 bases between. Germline V gene data show CDR1 as SGDLS and CDR2 as YYNGEE. Here the CDR3 reads CASSAEPNTGELFF. CDR3 coding DNA: TGTGCCAGCAGCGCAGAACCGAACACCGGGGAGCTGTTTTTT.

The chain is built from TRBV5-4 and TRBJ2-3, with TRBD2 identical over 10 bases. Germline values: CDR1 SGHNT, CDR2 YYREEE (reference sequence). After removal of 5 bases from V and 0 bases from J, the junction contained 15 bases not matched to a gene. The length of the CDR3 is 19 residues. The CDR3 region has the DNA TGTGCCAGCAGTTCCCGCTTAGCGGGAGGTCCCTCTAGCACAGATACGCAGTATTTT. Protein: CASSSRLAGGPSSTDTQYF. The complete variable domain, with remaining parts taken from reference TRBV5-4 and TRBJ2-3, reads ETGVTQSPTHLIKTRGQQVTLRCSSQSGHNTVSWYQQALGQGPQFIFQYYREEENGRGNFPPRFSGLQFPNYSSELNVNALELDDSALYLCASSSRLAGGPSSTDTQYFGPGTRLTVL.

In this sample, this clonotype turned up once. The chain employs TRBV10-2 and TRBJ2-7; D may be TRBD2 (6 bases). The CDR3 contains 14 residues. Germline CDR1 is WSHSY and CDR2 is SAAADI. Between the trimmed V and J ends, which lost 4 bases and 3 bases, there was a span of 13 bases. The CDR3 coding sequence is TGCGCCAGCAGTGGCGGAGGGAGTCTCTACGAGCAGTACTTC. Its translation is CASSGGGSLYEQYF.

The chain carries TRBV24-1 and TRBJ2-2; possibly TRBD1 for D (7 bases). The V gene lost 11 bases and the J gene lost 7 bases, with 22 bases spanning the gap. CDR3 length: 15 residues. Germline CDR1 and CDR2: KGHDR and SFDVKD. The CDR3 region is CASAGGTGPHGELFF. In nucleotides, the CDR3 is TGTGCCAGTGCAGGGGGGACTGGACCACACGGGGAGCTGTTTTTT.

Written as DNA, the CDR3 is TGTGCCTGTCAACGTGGGTCCTACAATGAGCAGTTCTTC. Protein sequence: CACQRGSYNEQFF. The V call is TRBV30, the J call TRBJ2-1; D is undetermined. Germline V gene data show CDR1 as GTSNPN and CDR2 as SVGIG (reference sequence). This CDR3 is built from 13 residues. Trimming took 6 bases from V and 1 from J, leaving 10 bases between them.

The chain is built from TRBV9 and TRBJ2-3; D is ambiguous. CDR1 and CDR2 from the germline V gene are SGDLS and YYNGEE. Deletions cut 2 bases from V and 1 base from J, with 11 bases between. The CDR3 is made up of 15 amino acids. CDR3 amino acids: CASSVRSSGTDTQYF. In nucleotides, the CDR3 is TGTGCCAGCAGCGTGAGGTCCAGCGGCACAGATACGCAGTATTTT.

The chain has TRBV7-9 and TRBJ2-4; D may be TRBD2 (6 bases). The CDR3 loop spans 15 amino acids. Deletions cut 3 bases from V and 6 bases from J, with 15 bases between. CDR1 SEHNR and CDR2 FQNEAQ come from the germline V gene (reference sequence). The CDR3: CASSFQRDWLNIQYF. CDR3 DNA sequence: TGTGCCAGCAGCTTCCAACGGGACTGGTTAAACATTCAGTACTTC.

V and J are TRBV7-9 and TRBJ2-7, with 9 bases identical to TRBD2. The V and J ends lost 3 bases and 1 base, in that order; junction bases with no gene match: 4. The germline CDR1 and CDR2 sequences are SEHNR and FQNEAQ (reference sequence). The CDR3 contains 15 residues. CDR3 amino acids: CASSFTSGPSYEQYF. In DNA form, the CDR3 reads TGTGCCAGCAGCTTTACTAGCGGGCCTTCCTACGAGCAGTACTTC. Variable domain in full (rest from reference TRBV7-9 and TRBJ2-7): DTGVSQNPRHKITKRGQNVTFRCDPISEHNRLYWYRQTLGQGPEFLTYFQNEAQLEKSRLLSDRFSAERPKGSFSTLEIQRTEQGDSAMYLCASSFTSGPSYEQYFGPGTRLTVT.

The rearrangement links TRBV20-1 to TRBJ2-7; 12 bases are a match to TRBD2. CDR3 length: 13 residues. With 6 bases clipped from V and 5 bases from J, the junction kept 5 bases outside the gene matches. In germline, CDR1 is DFQATT, CDR2 SNEGSKA (reference sequence). The CDR3 loop is CSARGLAGNEQYF. The CDR3 DNA is TGCAGTGCACGAGGACTAGCGGGAAACGAGCAGTACTTC.

V gene TRBV7-2 combines with J gene TRBJ2-7; 9 bases align to TRBD1. The CDR3 runs 12 residues. Germline V gene data show CDR1 as SGHTA and CDR2 as FQGNSA. Trimming removed 6 bases from V and 5 bases from J; junction bases left unmatched: 2. The CDR3 nucleotides are TGTGCCAGCAGAACAGGGGGCAACGAGCAGTACTTC. This codes for CASRTGGNEQYF.

V gene TRBV5-1 combines with J gene TRBJ1-1, with 8 bases lining up with TRBD1. The trim removed 2 bases at V and 5 bases at J, leaving 5 bases unmatched. The V gene's germline CDR1 is SGHRS and CDR2 YFSETQ. This CDR3 has 14 residues. CDR3 amino acids: CASSLQQGGTEAFF. CDR3 sequence (DNA): TGCGCCAGCAGCTTACAACAGGGGGGTACTGAAGCTTTCTTT. The variable domain in full, with the rest retrieved from reference TRBV5-1 and TRBJ1-1, is KAGVTQTPRYLIKTRGQQVTLSCSPISGHRSVSWYQQTPGQGLQFLFEYFSETQRNKGNFPGRFSGRQFSNSRSEMNVSTLELGDSALYLCASSLQQGGTEAFFGQGTRLTVV.

This chain joins TRBV24-1 and TRBJ1-1; TRBD1 might be the D (6 bases). The CDR3 is made up of 15 amino acids. V was cut by 2 bases and J by 1 base, with 10 bases left in between. The germline V gene has CDR1 KGHDR and CDR2 SFDVKD. CDR3: CATSDSKGGNTEAFF. The CDR3 DNA is TGTGCCACCAGTGATTCTAAGGGGGGGAACACTGAAGCTTTCTTT.

The chain uses TRBV29-1 and TRBJ1-3; 9 bases fit TRBD1. The CDR3 consists of 11 residues. The ends lost 8 bases at V and 9 bases at J; junction bases unmatched: 5. Looked up from germline, CDR1 is SQVTM and CDR2 is ANQGSEA. The CDR3 here is CSTGTGTTIYF. In DNA form, the CDR3 reads TGCAGCACGGGGACAGGGACCACCATATATTTT.

The rearrangement links TRBV5-1 to TRBJ1-1; no clear D gene. Deletions cut 4 bases from V and 1 base from J, with 11 bases between. The CDR3 contains 14 residues. Germline assignment: CDR1 SGHRS and CDR2 YFSETQ. In DNA form, the CDR3 reads TGCGCCAGCAGCCCCCAGGTCGGGAACACTGAAGCTTTCTTT. Protein sequence: CASSPQVGNTEAFF.

This chain connects TRBV20-1 to TRBJ1-1, with a weak D call TRBD1 (6 bases). The CDR3 extends over 13 amino acids. Germline V gene sequence: CDR1 DFQATT, CDR2 SNEGSKA (reference sequence). CDR3 coding DNA: TGCGCCGCCCAGAGGGACAAGAACACTGAAGCTTTCTTT. Translating gives CAAQRDKNTEAFF.

This clonotype was counted once. CDR3 residues: CASSSNGKPEAFF. The CDR3, as DNA: TGTGCCAGCAGCTCGAACGGCAAGCCTGAAGCTTTCTTT. The J gene is TRBJ1-1, the V gene TRBV5-4, with D hard to call. Germline V lookup: CDR1 SGHNT, CDR2 YYREEE (reference sequence). CDR3 length: 13 residues. V shed 3 bases and J shed 6 bases, with 12 bases lying between them.